A single sample gave rise to the 20 T cell receptor beta chains below, sequenced in a study of T cells in Graves' hyperthyroidism and ophthalmopathy. Amplification yielded TCR beta CDR3 regions, with RNA transcripts as the source. First-round RT-PCR of the TCR CDR3 relied on the HTBI primer set. TCRdb itself ran the multiplex PCR reads through MiXCR, one entry per CDR3 protein. The data show hundreds of thousands of distinct CDR3 sequences, with around 14% seen just once and around a tenth held by the top ten. Sequencing was performed on blood. Receptors were obtained from a woman aged 18-35 years with Graves' hyperthyroidism.

This clonotype was recorded many times. This CDR3 is CASSQDRTLTEAFF. CDR3 nucleotides: TGTGCCAGCAGCCAAGATAGGACTCTCACTGAAGCTTTCTTT. The rearrangement joins TRBV3-1 to TRBJ1-1; D call uncertain. The germline V gene encodes CDR1 LGHDT and CDR2 YNNKEL (reference sequence). V lost 0 bases to trimming and J lost 4 bases, with 9 bases between them. This CDR3 region has 14 residues.

The chain has TRBV19 and TRBJ2-5, with TRBD2 identical over 14 bases. V gave up 6 bases and J gave up 5 bases; unmatched junction bases: 14. This CDR3 contains 18 residues. CDR1 and CDR2 (germline): LNHDA, SQIVND (reference sequence). The CDR3 is CASSRLAGGQEARETQYF. CDR3 sequence (DNA): TGTGCCAGTAGCCGACTAGCGGGGGGGCAAGAGGCTCGGGAGACCCAGTACTTC.

This chain connects TRBV5-4 to TRBJ1-3; D is undetermined. The CDR3 spans 19 residues. Germline V lookup: CDR1 SGHNT, CDR2 YYREEE (reference sequence). V was shortened by 2 bases and J by 0 bases, with 21 bases between the two germline ends. CDR3 bases: TGTGCCAGCAGCTTCGCTGACGGTCGTCCGCCACACTCTGGAAACACCATATATTTT. It encodes CASSFADGRPPHSGNTIYF.

This clonotype has ten or more counts. In DNA form, the CDR3 reads TGCAGTGCTCAATCCGGGACTAATGAAAAACTGTTTTTT. Translating gives CSAQSGTNEKLFF. This chain connects TRBV20-1 to TRBJ1-4, with D hard to call. CDR3 length equals 13 residues. CDR1 is DFQATT, CDR2 SNEGSKA, per germline (reference sequence). V shed 5 bases and J shed 2 bases, with 9 bases lying between them.

The table lists this clonotype with many counts. The chain has TRBV6-5 and TRBJ1-4, with D perhaps matching TRBD1 (6 bases). V was clipped by 0 bases and J by 10 bases, with 15 bases between them. Germline V CDR1 and CDR2: MNHEY, SVGAGI. The CDR3 is 15 amino acids. This CDR3 is CASSYSTGGGGKLFF. The CDR3 DNA reads as TGTGCCAGCAGTTACTCGACGGGGGGCGGAGGAAAACTGTTTTTT.

This clonotype turned up a few times. The chain employs TRBV9 and TRBJ2-1, with D perhaps given as TRBD1 or TRBD2 (5 bases each). CDR1 SGDLS and CDR2 YYNGEE come from the germline V gene. Trimming shortened V by 2 bases and J by 0 bases, and 15 bases separated the two germline ends. This CDR3 is 17 amino acids long. CDR3 protein: CASSVQTGPSSYNEQFF. In DNA, the CDR3 is TGTGCCAGCAGCGTTCAGACGGGACCGAGCTCCTACAATGAGCAGTTCTTC.

This clonotype was recorded many times. The V and J genes are TRBV12-3 or TRBV12-4 and TRBJ2-2; no firm D call. The CDR3 extends over 13 amino acids. Trimming cost V 3 bases and J 3 bases, with 5 bases left between them. CDR3 bases: TGTGCCAGCAGTTTGTCGTACACCGGGGAGCTGTTTTTT. Translation gives CASSLSYTGELFF.

This clonotype was observed at least ten times. The V call is TRBV24-1, the J call TRBJ2-1; 7 bases align to TRBD2. After removal of 4 bases from V and 0 bases from J, the junction contained 11 bases not matched to a gene. Germline V gene sequence: CDR1 KGHDR, CDR2 SFDVKD. CDR3 length equals 18 residues. The CDR3 DNA sequence: TGTGCCACCAGTGACCCCGCCATAGAGCGGGACTCCTACAATGAGCAGTTCTTC. This encodes CATSDPAIERDSYNEQFF.

The table lists this clonotype with a few counts. The CDR3: CASSWGSGGPETQYF. CDR3 DNA: TGCGCCAGCAGCTGGGGTAGCGGGGGGCCGGAGACCCAGTACTTC. V usage is TRBV5-1 and J usage is TRBJ2-5, with 10 nucleotides matching TRBD2. J lost 5 bases, V lost 3 bases, and 7 bases had no gene match. Looked up from germline, CDR1 is SGHRS and CDR2 is YFSETQ. This CDR3 spans 15 amino acids.

This clonotype was recorded many times. The rearrangement uses TRBV5-8 and TRBJ1-5; no clear D. The V end lost 0 bases, the J end lost 2 bases, and 12 bases lay between the germline ends. The CDR3 totals 16 residues. CDR1 SGHTS and CDR2 YDEGEE come from the germline V gene. The CDR3 region has the DNA TGTGCCAGCAGCTTGGGTTCGGGATCCGGCAATCAGCCCCAGCATTTT. Its translation is CASSLGSGSGNQPQHF.

This clonotype was counted many times. The chain uses TRBV28 and TRBJ1-1; 7 bases are a match to TRBD1. Losses at the gene ends were 3 bases for V and 9 bases for J; bases not matched to a gene: 7. Germline V gives CDR1 MDHEN, CDR2 SYDVKM. The CDR3 sequence is 13 residues long. CDR3 DNA sequence: TGTGCCAGCAGTTTGAACAGGGGCAGAAAAGCTTTCTTT. It specifies CASSLNRGRKAFF.

This clonotype was counted many times. The chain links TRBV28 to TRBJ2-1; 8 nucleotides line up with TRBD2. Germline V gene sequence: CDR1 MDHEN, CDR2 SYDVKM. This CDR3 is built from 16 residues. V shed 7 bases, J shed 0 bases, and the junction held 8 bases outside the gene matches. The CDR3 coding sequence is TGTGCCAGCAAGCCACTAGCGGAAGACTCCTACAATGAGCAGTTCTTC. Translation gives CASKPLAEDSYNEQFF.

This clonotype was observed at least ten times. The chain employs TRBV10-3 and TRBJ1-1; no clear D gene. The V end was cut by 2 bases, the J end by 4 bases, with 8 bases between. Germline CDR1 is ENHRY and CDR2 is SYGVKD. The CDR3 sequence is 13 residues long. Here the CDR3 reads CAISEALGTEAFF. The CDR3 bases are TGTGCCATCAGTGAGGCCCTCGGCACTGAAGCTTTCTTT.

This clonotype has ten or more counts. The CDR3 protein is CSATWGGGPDEQFF. CDR3 DNA sequence: TGCAGTGCTACCTGGGGAGGGGGCCCGGATGAGCAGTTCTTC. The V call is TRBV20-1, the J call TRBJ2-1; D tentatively reads TRBD1 or TRBD2 (7 bases each). The CDR3 contains 14 residues. Per germline, CDR1 DFQATT and CDR2 SNEGSKA (reference sequence). V lost 4 bases to trimming and J lost 8 bases, with 18 bases between them.

There are many counts of this clonotype. This chain joins TRBV6-2 or TRBV6-3 and TRBJ1-1; 9 positions match TRBD1. Per germline, CDR1 MNHEY and CDR2 SVGEGT. The CDR3 loop spans 12 amino acids. With 7 bases clipped from V and 5 bases from J, the junction kept 2 bases outside the gene matches. The CDR3 coding sequence is TGTGCCAGCATTGGGACAGGGACTGAAGCTTTCTTT. It encodes CASIGTGTEAFF.

This clonotype came up a few times. This chain connects TRBV9 to TRBJ2-3; tentatively, D is TRBD2 (5 bases). The ends were cut back, 4 bases at V and 3 bases at J, with 12 bases in the middle. The CDR3 contains 14 residues. CDR1 SGDLS and CDR2 YYNGEE come from the germline V gene. The CDR3 nucleotides are TGTGCCAGCAGCTTCGATACTAGTACAGATACGCAGTATTTT. Translating gives CASSFDTSTDTQYF.

This clonotype was counted many times. The chain uses TRBV10-3 and TRBJ1-1; 7 bases line up with TRBD1. The germline V gene has CDR1 ENHRY and CDR2 SYGVKD. Unmatched junction bases numbered 18, after V lost 2 bases and J lost 3 bases. This CDR3 contains 19 residues. CDR3: CAISEPKSGTAIRDTEAFF. The CDR3, as DNA: TGTGCCATCAGTGAGCCGAAATCCGGGACAGCCATTAGGGACACTGAAGCTTTCTTT.

This clonotype came up a few times. It may be a read error: a sequence one base away is much more abundant. The rearrangement links TRBV5-8 to TRBJ1-5, with D possibly matching TRBD1 (5 bases). Germline CDR1 reads SGHTS; CDR2 reads YDEGEE. The CDR3 spans 16 residues. This CDR3 is CVSRPRERGGNQPQHF. In DNA form, the CDR3 reads TGTGTCAGCAGACCGAGAGAGAGGGGTGGCAATCAGCCCCAGCATTTT.

This clonotype was observed a handful of times. V and J are TRBV4-3 and TRBJ2-3; the D gene is possibly TRBD2 (5 bases). Trimming removed 0 bases at V and 6 bases at J, with 16 bases between. Germline V gene sequence: CDR1 LGHNA, CDR2 YSLEER. This CDR3 has 16 residues. DNA for the CDR3: TGCGCCAGCAGCCAAGAGGTGGGCTACCCGGGGGATACGCAGTATTTT. It specifies CASSQEVGYPGDTQYF.

For the CDR3, the DNA is TGTGCCAGTAGTATCGCAGGGGGCGCACGGGTGAATGGCTACACCTTC. This sequence encodes CASSIAGGARVNGYTF. V usage is TRBV19 and J usage is TRBJ1-2; 8 bases agree with TRBD1. V dropped 3 bases and J dropped 6; count of bases not matched to a gene: 12. The CDR3 runs to 16 residues. Germline-derived CDR1 and CDR2 are LNHDA and SQIVND (reference sequence).